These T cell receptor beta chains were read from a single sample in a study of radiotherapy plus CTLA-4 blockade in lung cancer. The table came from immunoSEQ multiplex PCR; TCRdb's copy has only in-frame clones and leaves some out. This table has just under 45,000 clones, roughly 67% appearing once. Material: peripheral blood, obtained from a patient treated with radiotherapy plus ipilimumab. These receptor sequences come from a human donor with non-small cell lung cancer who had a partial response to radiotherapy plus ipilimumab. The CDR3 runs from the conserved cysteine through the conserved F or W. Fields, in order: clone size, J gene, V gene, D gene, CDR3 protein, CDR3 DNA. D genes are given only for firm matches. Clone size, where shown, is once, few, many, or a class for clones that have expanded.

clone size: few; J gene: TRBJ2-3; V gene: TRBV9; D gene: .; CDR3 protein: CASSVGYTDTQYF; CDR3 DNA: TGTGCCAGCAGCGTAGGCTACACAGATACGCAGTATTTT
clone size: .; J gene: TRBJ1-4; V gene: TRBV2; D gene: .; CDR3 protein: CASSKEGLTNEKLFF; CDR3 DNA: TGTGCCAGCAGTAAAGAGGGACTAACTAATGAAAAACTGTTTTTT
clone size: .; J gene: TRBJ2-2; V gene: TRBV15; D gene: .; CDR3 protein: CATSRPPPSSAGELFF; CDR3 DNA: TGTGCCACCAGCAGACCCCCCCCAAGTAGCGCCGGGGAGCTGTTTTTT
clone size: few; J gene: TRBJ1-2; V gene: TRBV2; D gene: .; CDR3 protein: CASSSTNDYGYTF; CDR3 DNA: TGTGCCAGCAGTAGTACAAATGACTATGGCTACACCTTC
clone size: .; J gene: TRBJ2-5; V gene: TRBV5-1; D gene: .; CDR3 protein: CASSLPRSETQYF; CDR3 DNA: TGCGCCAGCAGCTTGCCGAGGTCAGAGACCCAGTACTTC
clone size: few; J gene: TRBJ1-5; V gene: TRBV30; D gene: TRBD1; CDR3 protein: CAWATGTVDNQPQHF; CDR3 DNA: TGTGCCTGGGCGACCGGGACAGTTGACAATCAGCCCCAGCATTTT
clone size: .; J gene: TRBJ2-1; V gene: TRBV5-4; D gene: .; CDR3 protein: CASSSPTDFNEQFF; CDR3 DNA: TGTGCCAGCAGCTCCCCGACAGATTTCAATGAGCAGTTCTTC
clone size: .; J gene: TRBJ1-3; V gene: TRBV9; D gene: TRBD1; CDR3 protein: CASSPSPRTGGFGNTIYF; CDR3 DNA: TGTGCCAGCAGCCCTAGCCCCCGGACAGGGGGCTTTGGAAACACCATATATTTT
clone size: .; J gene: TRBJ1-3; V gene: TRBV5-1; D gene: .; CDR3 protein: CASSLADRSSGNTIYF; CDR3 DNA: TGCGCCAGCAGCTTGGCTGACAGGTCCTCTGGAAACACCATATATTTT
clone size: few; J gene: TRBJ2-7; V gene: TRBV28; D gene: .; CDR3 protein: CASSFEQGEQYF; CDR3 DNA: TGTGCCAGCAGCTTTGAGCAGGGCGAGCAGTACTTC
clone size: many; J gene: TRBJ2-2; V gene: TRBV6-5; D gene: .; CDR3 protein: CASTDTTNTGELFF; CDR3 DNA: TGTGCCAGCACCGACACAACGAACACCGGGGAGCTGTTTTTT
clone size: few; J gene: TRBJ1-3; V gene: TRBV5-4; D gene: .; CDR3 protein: CASSLPADSSGNTIYF; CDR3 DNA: TGTGCCAGCAGCCTGCCCGCGGACAGCTCTGGAAACACCATATATTTT
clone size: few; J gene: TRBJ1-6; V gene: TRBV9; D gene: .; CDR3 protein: CASSGDRSNSPLHF; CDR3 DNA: TGTGCCAGCAGCGGCGACAGGAGTAATTCACCCCTCCACTTT
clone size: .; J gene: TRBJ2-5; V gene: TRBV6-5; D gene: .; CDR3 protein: CASSLQGDQETQYF; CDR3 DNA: TGTGCCAGCAGTCTCCAGGGCGACCAAGAGACCCAGTACTTC
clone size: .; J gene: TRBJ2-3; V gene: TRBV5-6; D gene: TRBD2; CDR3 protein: CASSRGTRGDTQYF; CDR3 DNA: TGTGCCAGCAGTCGGGGGACTAGAGGAGATACGCAGTATTTT
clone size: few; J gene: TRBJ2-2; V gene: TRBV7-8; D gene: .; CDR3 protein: CASSFRGGELFF; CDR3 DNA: TGTGCCAGCAGCTTCAGGGGCGGGGAGCTGTTTTTT
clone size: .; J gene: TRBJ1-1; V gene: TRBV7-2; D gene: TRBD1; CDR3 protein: CASSFGTGGRAFF; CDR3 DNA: TGTGCCAGCAGCTTCGGGACAGGGGGAAGGGCTTTCTTT
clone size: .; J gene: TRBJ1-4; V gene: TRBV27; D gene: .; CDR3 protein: CASSSRDMDEKLFF; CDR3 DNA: TGTGCCAGCAGTTCCCGGGACATGGACGAAAAACTGTTTTTT
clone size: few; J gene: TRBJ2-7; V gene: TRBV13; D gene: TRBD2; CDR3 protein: CASSEGPSGYYEQYF; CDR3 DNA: TGTGCCAGCAGTGAAGGGCCTAGCGGGTACTACGAGCAGTACTTC
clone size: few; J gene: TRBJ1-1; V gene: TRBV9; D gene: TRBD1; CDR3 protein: CASSSTGSTEAFF; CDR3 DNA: TGTGCCAGCAGCTCGACAGGGTCCACTGAAGCTTTCTTT
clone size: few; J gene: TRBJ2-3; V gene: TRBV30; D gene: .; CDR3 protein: CAWHTGLQDTQYF; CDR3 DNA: TGTGCCTGGCATACGGGACTCCAAGATACGCAGTATTTT
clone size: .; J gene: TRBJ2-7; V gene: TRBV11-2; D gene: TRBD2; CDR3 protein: CASRRLARYEQYF; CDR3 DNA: TGTGCCAGCAGACGACTAGCCCGATACGAGCAGTACTTC
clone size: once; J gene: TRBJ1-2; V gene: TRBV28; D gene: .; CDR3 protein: CASRDRGGYTF; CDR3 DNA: TGTGCCAGCAGAGACAGAGGCGGCTACACCTTC
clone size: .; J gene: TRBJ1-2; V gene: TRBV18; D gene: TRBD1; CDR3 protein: CASSPKTGGAEEGTF; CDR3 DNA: TGTGCCAGCTCACCCAAGACAGGGGGCGCGGAGGAGGGTACCTTC
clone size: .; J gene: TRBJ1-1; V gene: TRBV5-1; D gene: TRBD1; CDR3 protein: CASSLGQGIMNTEAFF; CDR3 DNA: TGCGCCAGCAGCTTGGGACAGGGGATAATGAACACTGAAGCTTTCTTT
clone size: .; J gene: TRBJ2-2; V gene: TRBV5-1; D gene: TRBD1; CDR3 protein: CASSGTGDRGRHTGELFF; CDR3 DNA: TGCGCCAGCAGCGGGACCGGGGACAGGGGGCGCCACACCGGGGAGCTGTTTTTT
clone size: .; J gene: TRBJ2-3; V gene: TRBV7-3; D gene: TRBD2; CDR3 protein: CASSLGTSGATDTQYF; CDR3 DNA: TGTGCCAGCAGCCTTGGGACTAGCGGGGCCACAGATACGCAGTATTTT
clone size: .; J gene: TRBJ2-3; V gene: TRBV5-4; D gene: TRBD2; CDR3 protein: CASSLGLAGVSSTDTQYF; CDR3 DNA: TGTGCCAGCAGCTTGGGACTAGCGGGAGTGTCTAGCACAGATACGCAGTATTTT
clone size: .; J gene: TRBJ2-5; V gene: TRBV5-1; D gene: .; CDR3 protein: CASSLGALQETQYF; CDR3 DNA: TGCGCCAGCAGCTTGGGGGCCCTCCAAGAGACCCAGTACTTC
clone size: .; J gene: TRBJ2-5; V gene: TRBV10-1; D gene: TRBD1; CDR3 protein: CASSGGGALETQYF; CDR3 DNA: TGCGCCAGCAGTGGAGGGGGCGCGTTAGAGACCCAGTACTTC
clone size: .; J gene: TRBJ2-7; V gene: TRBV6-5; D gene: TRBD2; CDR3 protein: CASSYSGRGNEQYF; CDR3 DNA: TGTGCCAGCAGTTACTCGGGGCGGGGGAACGAGCAGTACTTC
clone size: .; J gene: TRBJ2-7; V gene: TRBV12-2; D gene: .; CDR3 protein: CASRLVLVAYEQYF; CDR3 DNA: TGTGCAAGTCGCTTAGTGTTAGTAGCCTACGAGCAGTACTTC
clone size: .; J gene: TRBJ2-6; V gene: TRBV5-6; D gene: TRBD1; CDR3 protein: CASSFFGTGFPGANVLTF; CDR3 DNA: TGTGCCAGCAGCTTCTTCGGGACAGGGTTCCCTGGGGCCAACGTCCTGACTTTC
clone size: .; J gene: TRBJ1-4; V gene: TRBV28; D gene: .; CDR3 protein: CASSLSLLVTNEKLFF; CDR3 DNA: TGTGCCAGCAGTTTATCTCTACTTGTCACTAATGAAAAACTGTTTTTT
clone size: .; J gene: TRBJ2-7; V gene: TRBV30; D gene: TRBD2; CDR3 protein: CAWSAPRTSGRYEQYF; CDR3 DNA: TGTGCCTGGAGTGCCCCGCGGACTAGCGGGAGGTACGAGCAGTACTTC
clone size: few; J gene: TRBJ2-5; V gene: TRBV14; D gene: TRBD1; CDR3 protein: CASSRTDRGRVTQYF; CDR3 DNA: TGTGCCAGCAGCCGAACGGACAGGGGGCGGGTGACCCAGTACTTC
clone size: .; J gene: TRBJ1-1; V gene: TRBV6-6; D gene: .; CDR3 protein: CASRAPQGSGTEAFF; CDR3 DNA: TGTGCCAGCAGAGCGCCACAGGGATCGGGGACTGAAGCTTTCTTT
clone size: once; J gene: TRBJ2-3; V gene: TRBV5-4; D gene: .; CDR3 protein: CASSLVRGSTDTQYF; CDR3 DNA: TGTGCCAGCAGCTTGGTACGGGGAAGCACAGATACGCAGTATTTT
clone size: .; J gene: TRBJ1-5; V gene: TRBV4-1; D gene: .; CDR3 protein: CASSQAGIGGNQPQHF; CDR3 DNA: TGCGCCAGCAGCCAGGCAGGGATTGGGGGCAATCAGCCCCAGCATTTT
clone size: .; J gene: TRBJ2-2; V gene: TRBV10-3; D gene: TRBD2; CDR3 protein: CAISGSSGRGTGELFF; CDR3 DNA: TGTGCCATCAGTGGCTCTAGCGGGAGGGGGACCGGGGAGCTGTTTTTT